The entry below gives a single TCR beta chain sequence along with its context. Authors' methods: Amplification of reference gene primers was used by the study to estimate nucleated cell counts. The protocol was immunoSEQ multiplex PCR, while the TCRdb copy is restricted to in-frame clones and leaves out a portion. Clonal size and the V and J genes are those of that table, whereas D and trimming came from the DNA. Of some 290,000 clones in the sample, 80% to 90% were seen once. In Seattle, patients joined the study during active infection and were tracked longitudinally. The data belong to a study of blood T cell repertoires in COVID-19. At the level of the study: Whether acute or convalescent, the COVID-19 samples came from the United States, Italy and Spain. PBMCs, B-cell-depleted T cells, or T cells were the source of the cDNA or gDNA that made up the material.

This sequence was found in a woman in her twenties or thirties with COVID-19, enrolled during active disease. Material for sequencing was peripheral blood.

In DNA, the CDR3 is TGCAGCGTTGGGACAGGGATAAATGAAAAACTGTTTTTT. Translated, it gives CSVGTGINEKLFF. This chain connects TRBV29-1 to TRBJ1-4; 8 nucleotides agree with TRBD1. The ends lost 4 bases at V and 5 bases at J; junction bases unmatched: 3. CDR3 size: 13 residues. Germline V gene sequence: CDR1 SQVTM, CDR2 ANQGSEA.